This T cell receptor beta chain emerged from a study of OX40 agonist ivuxolimab in advanced cancers. Study as a whole: The dose-escalation cohort had hepatocellular carcinoma, melanoma, renal cell or head and neck cancer.

Assay: immunoSEQ multiplex PCR; the TCRdb copy retains only in-frame clones and omits some. The data contain about 82,000 clones, less than 85% of them singletons. General study points: Some patients who did not respond also had low normalized T-cell clonal expansion.

Samples of blood were obtained at baseline, on cycle 4 day 1, and on cycle 7 day 1. The CDR3 sequence is 14 residues long. The germline V gene has CDR1 SGHTA and CDR2 FQGNSA. V was pared by 1 base and J by 2 bases, with 8 bases between. Turning to this clone: The antigen is unknown.

The genes are TRBV7-2 and TRBJ1-1, with no clear D. The material sequenced was CD4+ or CD8+ T cells sorted from blood, taken in a trial of the OX40 agonist ivuxolimab. The TCR was taken from an adult with an advanced solid tumor such as melanoma, head and neck, liver or kidney cancer. The CDR3 bases are TGTGCCAGCAGCTTAGTGACGGTTAACACTGAAGCTTTCTTT. Its protein product is CASSLVTVNTEAFF.